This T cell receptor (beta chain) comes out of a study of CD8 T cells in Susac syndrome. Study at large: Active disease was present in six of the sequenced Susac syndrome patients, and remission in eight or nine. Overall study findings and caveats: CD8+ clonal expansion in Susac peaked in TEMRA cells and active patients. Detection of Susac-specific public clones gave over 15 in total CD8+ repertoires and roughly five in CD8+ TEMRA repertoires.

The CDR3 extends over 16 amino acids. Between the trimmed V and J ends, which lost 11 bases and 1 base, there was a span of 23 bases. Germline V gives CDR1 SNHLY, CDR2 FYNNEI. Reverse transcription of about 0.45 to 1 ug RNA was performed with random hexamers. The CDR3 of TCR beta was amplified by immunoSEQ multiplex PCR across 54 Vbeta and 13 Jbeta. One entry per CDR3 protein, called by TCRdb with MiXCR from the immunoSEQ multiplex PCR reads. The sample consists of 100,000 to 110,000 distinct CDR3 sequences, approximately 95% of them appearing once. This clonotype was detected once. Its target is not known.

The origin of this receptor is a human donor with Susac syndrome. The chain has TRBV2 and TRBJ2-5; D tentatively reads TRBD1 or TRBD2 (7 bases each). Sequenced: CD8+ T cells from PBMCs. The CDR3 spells CAGGTDTLAGQETQYF. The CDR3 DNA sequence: TGTGCCGGAGGGACAGACACTTTAGCGGGCCAAGAGACCCAGTACTTC.